One and the same sample provided the 18 T cell receptor beta chains below, sequenced in a study of CD8+ T cells in alopecia areata. As the sequencing template, cDNA was produced by extracting RNA and reverse transcribing it. Only in-frame clones appear in the TCRdb table, and some are missing; sequencing was by immunoSEQ multiplex PCR. The repertoire consists of around 30,000 clones, with more than 60% occurring once and the leading ten covering 19%. The sample taken for sequencing was NKG2D-low CD8+ T cells sorted from blood. These receptors were obtained from a human donor with alopecia areata.

This chain joins TRBV7-2 and TRBJ2-7; 7 bases fit TRBD1. The germline gives CDR1 SGHTA, CDR2 FQGNSA. The CDR3 is made up of 14 amino acids. V dropped 1 base and J dropped 2; count of bases not matched to a gene: 2. CDR3 region: CASSLGTGAYEQYF. The CDR3 DNA is TGTGCCAGCAGCTTAGGAACAGGGGCCTACGAGCAGTACTTC.

The J gene is TRBJ2-5, the V gene TRBV6-5; D uncertain. The CDR3 is 13 amino acids. Germline values: CDR1 MNHEY, CDR2 SVGAGI. Trimming left V 4 bases short and J 1 base short, with 7 bases between. CDR3 sequence: CASSSQAQETQYF. The CDR3 DNA sequence: TGTGCCAGCAGTTCCCAAGCCCAAGAGACCCAGTACTTC.

In its sample, this clone was seen once. V gene TRBV13 combines with J gene TRBJ2-1; the match to TRBD2 covers 11 bases. CDR1 is PRHDT and CDR2 is FYEKMQ in the germline V gene (reference sequence). V trimming: 2 bases; J trimming: 7 bases; junction bases outside the gene matches: 10. CDR3 length: 17 residues. The CDR3 sequence: CASSLRLAGTVGNEQFF. The CDR3 bases are TGTGCCAGCAGCTTAAGACTAGCGGGGACAGTAGGTAATGAGCAGTTCTTC.

The V and J genes are TRBV7-9 and TRBJ1-3; D not resolved. CDR1 and CDR2 (germline): SEHNR, FQNEAQ (reference sequence). V lost 4 bases and J lost 4, with 11 bases in between. This CDR3 contains 14 residues. The CDR3 region is CASSYATFGNTIYF. In nucleotides, the CDR3 is TGTGCCAGCAGCTACGCAACCTTCGGAAACACCATATATTTT.

This chain links TRBV30 with TRBJ1-5, with TRBD1 identical over 7 bases. The CDR3 is 14 amino acids. Germline V gives CDR1 GTSNPN, CDR2 SVGIG (reference sequence). After removal of 5 bases from V and 3 bases from J, the junction contained 7 bases not matched to a gene. CDR3 bases: TGTGCCTGGGGCGCAGGGGGTTACAATCAGCCCCAGCATTTT. Translated, it gives CAWGAGGYNQPQHF.

V usage is TRBV29-1 and J usage is TRBJ2-3; 7 nucleotides align to TRBD2. The CDR3 loop spans 15 amino acids. Germline loops: CDR1 SQVTM, CDR2 ANQGSEA. V lost 6 bases to trimming and J lost 0 bases; unmatched junction nucleotides: 9. The CDR3: CSVGGLVSSTDTQYF. The CDR3 DNA sequence: TGCAGCGTGGGTGGACTAGTTTCTAGCACAGATACGCAGTATTTT.

This clone was recorded a few times. The gene calls are TRBV7-9 and TRBJ2-7; perhaps TRBD1 as D (6 bases). Deletions cut 10 bases from V and 3 bases from J, with 25 bases between. This CDR3 has 16 amino acids. The germline CDR1 and CDR2 sequences are SEHNR and FQNEAQ (reference sequence). CDR3 protein: CATKPRTESQIYEQYF. The CDR3 DNA sequence: TGTGCCACCAAGCCCCGGACAGAAAGTCAGATCTACGAGCAGTACTTC.

This clone has more than one count but fewer than ten. The chain has TRBV18 and TRBJ2-1; 7 bases match TRBD2. Looked up from germline, CDR1 is KGHSH and CDR2 is LQKENI. V was clipped by 3 bases and J by 8 bases; unmatched bases: 13. This CDR3 has 16 amino acids. DNA for the CDR3: TGTGCCAGCTCACCCTCTAGCGGCCCCGGGTTGGATGAGCAGTTCTTC. Residues: CASSPSSGPGLDEQFF.

In this sample, this clone turned up once. The V and J genes are TRBV5-1 and TRBJ2-1; D gene uncertain. Germline lookup yields CDR1 SGHRS and CDR2 YFSETQ. This CDR3 has 14 amino acids. Trimming removed 4 bases from V and 8 bases from J, with 16 bases in between. The CDR3 DNA sequence: TGCGCCAGCAGCAACTCCCCAGAGGTGGATGAGCAGTTCTTC. Amino acids: CASSNSPEVDEQFF.

This chain joins TRBV11-2 and TRBJ2-7; D not certain. There are 12 residues in the CDR3. Germline CDR1 and CDR2: SGHAT and FQNNGV. Trimming left V 1 base short and J 6 bases short, with 7 bases between. The CDR3 loop reads CASSLVEPEQYF. The DNA for the CDR3 is TGTGCCAGCAGCTTAGTCGAGCCCGAGCAGTACTTC. The entire variable domain, with the rest obtained from reference TRBV11-2 and TRBJ2-7, is as follows: EAGVAQSPRYKIIEKRQSVAFWCNPISGHATLYWYQQILGQGPKLLIQFQNNGVVDDSQLPKDRFSAERLKGVDSTLKIQPAKLEDSAVYLCASSLVEPEQYFGPGTRLTVT.

The genes are TRBV9 and TRBJ2-1, with 10 nucleotides matching TRBD1. V was pared by 0 bases and J by 6 bases, with 0 bases of the junction left unmatched. CDR1 and CDR2 (germline): SGDLS, YYNGEE. The CDR3 has 14 residues. The CDR3 DNA sequence: TGTGCCAGCAGCGTAGGACAGGGGGCCAATGAGCAGTTCTTC. As protein: CASSVGQGANEQFF.

The chain links TRBV6-5 to TRBJ2-1; 7 bases line up with TRBD1. Losses at the gene ends were 6 bases for V and 8 bases for J; bases not matched to a gene: 10. Germline CDR1 reads MNHEY; CDR2 reads SVGAGI. The CDR3 has 14 amino acids. This CDR3 reads CASRDGQVLDEQFF. The CDR3, as DNA: TGTGCCAGCAGGGATGGACAGGTTTTGGATGAGCAGTTCTTC.

This chain uses TRBV6-4 with TRBJ2-3; 8 nucleotides agree with TRBD1. The CDR3 is 14 residues long. Per germline, CDR1 MRHNA and CDR2 SNTAGT. With V trimmed by 3 bases and J by 2 bases, 1 base remained unmatched. The CDR3 spells CASSEGQATDTQYF. CDR3 in DNA: TGTGCCAGCAGTGAGGGACAGGCCACAGATACGCAGTATTTT.

The chain links TRBV6-6 to TRBJ2-3, with D perhaps assigned TRBD1 or TRBD2 (5 bases each). Germline CDR1 is MNHNY and CDR2 is SVGAGI (reference sequence). The CDR3 is 12 amino acids. V lost 8 bases, J lost 3 bases, and 9 bases lay in between. The CDR3 DNA sequence: TGTGCCAGCGGGACGTCTACAGATACGCAGTATTTT. Translated, it gives CASGTSTDTQYF.

J is TRBJ1-1 and V is TRBV4-1; D not resolved. V was shortened by 4 bases and J by 1 base, with 4 bases between the two germline ends. The CDR3 has 12 residues. CDR1 is MGHRA, CDR2 YSYEKL, per germline. The DNA for the CDR3 is TGCGCCAGCAGCCCCCCGAACACTGAAGCTTTCTTT. Protein: CASSPPNTEAFF.

This clone appeared a single time. V is TRBV29-1 and J is TRBJ2-7, with 7 nucleotides matching TRBD2. The length of the CDR3 is 13 residues. V lost 3 bases and J lost 3; bases outside the gene matches: 5. Germline lookup yields CDR1 SQVTM and CDR2 ANQGSEA. The CDR3 loop reads CSVESGGSYEQYF. The DNA for the CDR3 is TGCAGCGTTGAGTCTGGCGGGAGCTACGAGCAGTACTTC.

This chain uses TRBV29-1 with TRBJ2-7; the match to TRBD2 covers 8 bases. CDR1 is SQVTM and CDR2 is ANQGSEA in the germline V gene. J gave up 6 bases and V 5 bases, and 12 bases lay outside the gene matches. The CDR3 has 14 residues. CDR3 residues: CSVRGGSGSGEQYF. CDR3 DNA: TGCAGCGTTCGGGGGGGATCAGGGAGCGGCGAGCAGTACTTC.

V and J are TRBV11-2 and TRBJ2-7; 7 nucleotides align to TRBD1. This CDR3 has 14 residues. The ends lost 6 bases at V and 2 bases at J; junction bases unmatched: 7. Germline CDR1 is SGHAT and CDR2 is FQNNGV. This CDR3 reads CASRSGTEAYEQYF. The DNA for the CDR3 is TGTGCCAGCAGGTCCGGGACAGAGGCCTACGAGCAGTACTTC. Complete variable domain (other parts from reference TRBV11-2 and TRBJ2-7): EAGVAQSPRYKIIEKRQSVAFWCNPISGHATLYWYQQILGQGPKLLIQFQNNGVVDDSQLPKDRFSAERLKGVDSTLKIQPAKLEDSAVYLCASRSGTEAYEQYFGPGTRLTVT.